The 5 T cell receptor beta chains reported below all come from one sample, sequenced in a study of technical replicates of blood from a few donors. Assay: immunoSEQ multiplex PCR; the TCRdb copy retains only in-frame clones and omits some. The table shows approximately 81,000 clones, with under 97% occurring only once. The sample consisted of T cells isolated from PBMCs. The receptors were gathered from a human donor in good health.

V gene TRBV11-3 combines with J gene TRBJ2-7, with D unresolved. Germline V gene lookup returns CDR1 SGHNT and CDR2 YENEEA. V lost 2 bases to trimming and J lost 6 bases, with 8 bases between them. The CDR3 totals 12 residues. The CDR3 coding sequence is TGTGCCAGCAGCTTAAGCATCGGCGAGCAGTACTTC. This encodes CASSLSIGEQYF.

The sample holds one count of this clone. An end of the junction does not agree with germline; a read error may underlie this. The chain combines TRBV10-1 with TRBJ2-7; 14 bases are shared with TRBD2. Germline V CDR1 and CDR2: WNHNN, SYGVQD (reference sequence). The CDR3 spans 16 residues. The CDR3: CANSEGGLAGVREQYF. In DNA, the CDR3 is TGCGCCAACAGTGAGGGGGGACTAGCGGGAGTGCGGGAGCAGTACTTC.

The CDR3 loop reads CASSELYTAGVSDTQYF. The CDR3 DNA is TGTGCCAGCAGTGAGTTGTATACAGCGGGAGTTTCGGATACGCAGTATTTT. The chain carries TRBV2 and TRBJ2-3, with 8 bases aligning to TRBD2. The length of the CDR3 is 17 residues. CDR1 is SNHLY and CDR2 is FYNNEI in the germline V gene. The J segment lost 6 bases and the V segment lost 3 bases, leaving 14 bases of the junction unmatched.

The chain combines TRBV5-6 with TRBJ2-7; tentatively, D is TRBD1 (6 bases). V lost 0 bases and J 5 bases, leaving 12 bases between the germline ends. The CDR3 sequence is 14 residues long. CDR1 and CDR2 (germline): SGHDT, YYEEEE. DNA for the CDR3: TGTGCCAGCAGCTTGGACAGGGCGGCGGACGAGCAGTACTTC. It encodes CASSLDRAADEQYF.

In its sample, this clone was seen once. J is TRBJ1-2 and V is TRBV9; the match to TRBD1 covers 7 bases. With 0 bases clipped from V and 3 bases from J, the junction kept 5 bases outside the gene matches. This CDR3 spans 15 amino acids. Germline lookup yields CDR1 SGDLS and CDR2 YYNGEE. The CDR3 loop reads CASSVDAGGHYGYTF. DNA for the CDR3: TGTGCCAGCAGCGTAGATGCAGGGGGTCACTATGGCTACACCTTC.